Shown below are 19 T cell receptor beta chains from a single sample sequenced in a study of beta chain features in type 1 diabetes. Every bit of the isolated RNA underwent reverse transcription, so sequencing read expressed TCRB transcripts. Using immunoSEQ multiplex PCR, the repertoire was profiled, and TCRdb retains in-frame clones only, with some absent. This table has roughly 500,000 clones, over 9.5% appearing once. The material sequenced was naive CD4+ T cells from blood. The receptors derive from a woman between 18 and 30 years old in good health.

The DNA of the CDR3 is TGTGCCAGCAGTGAATTTCGGGGTGGTCAAGAGACCCAGTACTTC. It specifies CASSEFRGGQETQYF. The rearrangement uses TRBV25-1 and TRBJ2-5; D is perhaps TRBD2 (5 bases). Germline V gives CDR1 MGHDK, CDR2 SYGVNS. V lost 1 base and J 2 bases, leaving 11 bases between the germline ends. The CDR3 has 15 residues. Filled out from reference TRBV25-1 and TRBJ2-5, the complete variable domain reads EADIYQTPRYLVIGTGKKITLECSQTMGHDKMYWYQQDPGMELHLIHYSYGVNSTEKGDLSSESTVSRIRTEHFPLTLESARPSHTSQYLCASSEFRGGQETQYFGPGTRLLVL.

Only a few counts were recorded for this clone. The chain employs TRBV7-9 and TRBJ2-3; 9 bases agree with TRBD1. The CDR3 has 17 amino acids. The junction had 13 bases not matched to a gene; V was cut back by 6 bases and J by 3 bases. Germline values: CDR1 SEHNR, CDR2 FQNEAQ (reference sequence). As DNA, the CDR3 is TGTGCCAGCAGATACTCTATCTGGGACAGGGTGACAGATACGCAGTATTTT. Residues: CASRYSIWDRVTDTQYF.

The genes are TRBV10-3 and TRBJ1-1; D remains ambiguous. This CDR3 is 12 amino acids long. V lost 6 bases, J lost 6 bases, and 11 bases lay in between. Germline V gene sequence: CDR1 ENHRY, CDR2 SYGVKD. Here the CDR3 DNA reads TGTGCCATCAGCGAGGTGGCGTCTGAAGCTTTCTTT. The encoded protein is CAISEVASEAFF.

The table lists this clone with a few counts. It may be a read error: a sequence one base away is much more abundant. Other DNA sequences from this sample encode an identical CDR3 as well. This chain joins TRBV11-2 and TRBJ2-3; D remains unclear. CDR3 size: 12 residues. With 3 bases removed from V and 0 bases from J, the gap between germline ends came to 1 base. Germline lookup yields CDR1 SGHAT and CDR2 FQNNGV. The CDR3 bases are TGTGCCAGCAGCTTGAGCACAGATACGCAGTATTTT. This translates into CASSLSTDTQYF.

This clone was seen a few times. J is TRBJ1-2 and V is TRBV30; D may be TRBD1 (5 bases). V was clipped by 3 bases and J by 8 bases, with 22 bases between them. The CDR3 has 15 residues. Germline assignment: CDR1 GTSNPN and CDR2 SVGIG (reference sequence). The CDR3 loop is CAWRPNYSGRRGYTF. As DNA, the CDR3 is TGTGCCTGGAGGCCGAACTACTCAGGGCGTCGGGGCTACACCTTC.

Only a few counts were recorded for this clone. The V gene is TRBV5-1, the J gene TRBJ2-5; 16 positions match TRBD2. V was pared by 1 base and J by 5 bases, with 8 bases of the junction left unmatched. CDR1 is SGHRS and CDR2 is YFSETQ in the germline V gene. This CDR3 has 18 residues. As DNA, the CDR3 is TGCGCCAGCAGCTTGTACGGGACTAGCGGGAGGGCCAGGGAGACCCAGTACTTC. Translated, it gives CASSLYGTSGRARETQYF.

There are a few counts of this clone. The CDR3 is CASSFSLQNAVNVEAFF. The CDR3 bases are TGTGCCAGCAGTTTTAGCCTCCAAAACGCGGTTAATGTTGAAGCTTTCTTT. The gene calls are TRBV27 and TRBJ1-1; D call uncertain. The V end lost 3 bases, the J end lost 7 bases, and 24 bases lay between the germline ends. The CDR3 covers 17 residues. In germline, CDR1 is MNHEY, CDR2 SMNVEV (reference sequence).

CDR3 amino acids: CASSLPGSYGYTF. The CDR3 nucleotides read TGTGCCAGCAGCCTCCCCGGGAGCTATGGCTACACCTTC. The chain recombines TRBV9 with TRBJ1-2; unclear D gene. This CDR3 comprises 13 residues. The ends were cut back, 4 bases at V and 4 bases at J, with 11 bases in the middle. CDR1 is SGDLS, CDR2 YYNGEE, per germline. Supplemented by reference TRBV9 and TRBJ1-2, the full variable domain reads DSGVTQTPKHLITATGQRVTLRCSPRSGDLSVYWYQQSLDQGLQFLIQYYNGEERAKGNILERFSAQQFPDLHSELNLSSLELGDSALYFCASSLPGSYGYTFGSGTRLTVV.

This clone appeared a few times. The chain employs TRBV27 and TRBJ1-4, with TRBD1 identical over 9 bases. The CDR3 runs 18 residues. The V gene end was trimmed by 4 bases and the J gene end by 8 bases; junction bases not matched to a gene: 17. The germline V gene encodes CDR1 MNHEY and CDR2 SMNVEV (reference sequence). The CDR3: CASSYRSKGTGQGEKLFF. Written as DNA, the CDR3 is TGTGCCAGCAGTTACCGATCAAAAGGGACAGGGCAAGGAGAAAAACTGTTTTTT.

The rearrangement links TRBV13 to TRBJ2-3, with D unclear. Trimming took off 0 bases at V and 3 bases at J, with 4 bases between the two ends. Germline V gene sequence: CDR1 PRHDT, CDR2 FYEKMQ (reference sequence). The CDR3 totals 13 residues. CDR3 amino acids: CASSLGRTDTQYF. CDR3 nucleotides: TGTGCCAGCAGCTTAGGCAGAACAGATACGCAGTATTTT.

The table lists this clone with a few counts. This chain uses TRBV30 with TRBJ2-3; TRBD2 matches 9 bases. This CDR3 is 14 amino acids long. The J segment lost 1 base and the V segment lost 3 bases, leaving 2 bases of the junction unmatched. Per germline, CDR1 GTSNPN and CDR2 SVGIG (reference sequence). This CDR3 reads CAWRIAGGTDTQYF. As DNA, the CDR3 is TGTGCCTGGAGGATAGCGGGAGGCACAGATACGCAGTATTTT.

This clone has only a few counts. This rearrangement joins TRBV28 to TRBJ2-7; 9 bases fit TRBD1. There are 14 residues in the CDR3. The J segment lost 5 bases and the V segment lost 6 bases, leaving 8 bases of the junction unmatched. The germline gives CDR1 MDHEN, CDR2 SYDVKM. For the CDR3, the DNA is TGTGCCAGCAGGCCCGGACAGGGGCGGAACGAGCAGTACGTC. This gives the protein CASRPGQGRNEQYV.

This sequence joins TRBV28 and TRBJ2-3; D may be TRBD1 (5 bases). The V gene lost 10 bases and the J gene lost 0 bases, with 20 bases spanning the gap. CDR3 length: 16 amino acids. Germline V CDR1 and CDR2: MDHEN, SYDVKM. CDR3 amino acids: CATIPAGKISTDTQYF. CDR3 sequence (DNA): TGTGCCACCATACCCGCAGGGAAGATTAGCACAGATACGCAGTATTTT.

This clone was recorded a few times. V is TRBV2 and J is TRBJ1-2; D remains unclear. The length of the CDR3 is 9 residues. V dropped 8 bases and J dropped 8 bases, with 6 bases sitting between them. Germline-derived CDR1 and CDR2 are SNHLY and FYNNEI. As DNA, the CDR3 is TGTGCCAGCCTCAGCGGCTACACCTTC. It specifies CASLSGYTF.

The chain is built from TRBV29-1 and TRBJ2-1, with 7 bases that match TRBD2. With 7 bases clipped from V and 0 bases from J, the junction kept 6 bases outside the gene matches. The CDR3 runs 14 residues. Germline V gene lookup returns CDR1 SQVTM and CDR2 ANQGSEA. CDR3 loop: CSAPGLYSYNEQFF. The DNA of the CDR3 is TGCAGCGCCCCGGGACTATACTCCTACAATGAGCAGTTCTTC.

This chain links TRBV6-6 with TRBJ2-2, with D possibly being TRBD1 (5 bases). Germline CDR1 reads MNHNY; CDR2 reads SVGAGI (reference sequence). V lost 0 bases to trimming and J lost 2 bases, with 10 bases between them. CDR3 length equals 16 residues. DNA for the CDR3: TGTGCCAGCAGTTACTCGAGGACATCAAACACCGGGGAGCTGTTTTTT. This encodes CASSYSRTSNTGELFF.

The chain joins TRBV7-7 to TRBJ2-1; 8 positions match TRBD2. The CDR3 has 13 residues. Germline V lookup: CDR1 SSHAT, CDR2 FNYEAQ (reference sequence). CDR3 coding DNA: TGTGCTAGCGGGACCTCCATTTCCAATGAGCAGTTCTTC. This codes for CASGTSISNEQFF.

The chain joins TRBV28 to TRBJ1-1, with D perhaps matching TRBD1 (5 bases). The V and J ends lost 2 bases and 7 bases respectively, with 17 bases between them. The germline gives CDR1 MDHEN, CDR2 SYDVKM. The CDR3 runs to 15 residues. CDR3 coding DNA: TGTGCCAGCAGTTTAAGCGGGACCAGGTCAGGTGAAGCTTTCTTT. Its protein product is CASSLSGTRSGEAFF. Combining the CDR3 with reference TRBV28 and TRBJ1-1 gives the whole variable domain DVKVTQSSRYLVKRTGEKVFLECVQDMDHENMFWYRQDPGLGLRLIYFSYDVKMKEKGDIPEGYSVSREKKERFSLILESASTNQTSMYLCASSLSGTRSGEAFFGQGTRLTVV.

For the CDR3, the DNA is TGTGCCAGCAGCTTCTCAGGGGGCCCCTACGAGCAGTACTTC. Its protein product is CASSFSGGPYEQYF. The chain employs TRBV7-8 and TRBJ2-7; TRBD1 matches at 8 bases. Per the germline V gene, CDR1 is SGHVS and CDR2 is FQNEAQ. The CDR3 loop spans 14 amino acids. The junction had 3 bases not matched to a gene; V was cut back by 3 bases and J by 2 bases.